This T cell receptor (beta chain) was sequenced in a study of T-cell reconstitution after alpha-beta-depleted transplantation in children. General study findings and limits: At day 60, the high TCRbeta diversity found in some patients originated from recipient T cells and thymic progenitors that had survived. Fresh T-cell production supplied most of the T-cell counts and diversity seen one year after transplant.

Germline assignment: CDR1 SGHRS and CDR2 YFSETQ. This CDR3 spans 15 amino acids. In regard to this clonotype: Antigen specificity is unknown. A read error may produce the germline difference seen at one junction end.

The library targeted TCRbeta and was prepared with unique molecular identifiers. TCRdb analysed the PCR reads with MiXCR anew, one entry per CDR3 protein. The sample holds about 870,000 distinct CDR3 sequences, roughly 16% seen once. The receptor was derived from a male patient younger than 18 who had a stem cell transplant for acute lymphoblastic leukemia, so the T cells may come from the graft donor. The specimen comprised PBMCs, mostly from graft donor cells, sampled 360 days after TCRalphabeta/CD19-depleted stem cell transplant. The chain couples TRBV5-1 to TRBJ1-5, with 7 positions matching TRBD1. The DNA for the CDR3 is TGCGCCAGCAGCTTGGCAGGGGGAGGCAATCGGCCCCAGCATTTT. It specifies CASSLAGGGNRPQHF.